Below are 27 T cell receptor beta chains sequenced from a single sample in a study of tumor-infiltrating lymphocytes in primary liver carcinoma. Both RNA and DNA were isolated together from about 19-30 mg of bulk tissue that had not been sorted. A primer matching the constant region was used to make TCR beta cDNA from 500 to 600 ng of total RNA. Each TCR beta library was derived from three nested multiplex PCR rounds that employed slightly modified ARM-PCR. Two initial PCR rounds of 10 to 11 cycles each paired TRBV1-TRBV30 forward primers with a C-beta reverse primer. TCRdb re-analysed the multiplex PCR reads in MiXCR, keeping a single row per CDR3 protein. The table includes tens of thousands of distinct CDR3 sequences, around 77% detected once. Material: liver tumor tissue from sampling region 5. Regarding subset: tumor region T5, tumor centre. These receptors were obtained from a man between 40 and 49 years old with primary liver carcinoma and hepatitis B virus infection.

On this clonotype itself: This CDR3 is missing its conserved last phenylalanine or tryptophan, likely due to a read error. This sequence joins TRBV11-2 and TRBJ2-7, with 12 nucleotides matching TRBD2. J lost 4 bases, V lost 5 bases, and 3 bases had no gene match. The CDR3 has 14 amino acids. The germline gives CDR1 SGHAT, CDR2 FQNNGV. CDR3 bases: TGTGCCAGCAGCATACTAGCGGGAGGTTACGAGCAGTACCTC. This translates into CASSILAGGYEQYL.

Of note for this clonotype: The junction departs from the called germline gene at one end, perhaps through a read error. The V call is TRBV11-2, the J call TRBJ2-1; 11 bases align to TRBD2. Germline values: CDR1 SGHAT, CDR2 FQNNGV. The CDR3 is 16 amino acids. CDR3 sequence (DNA): TGTGCCAACAGCTATCCCGGGACTAGCGGTAGCAATGAGCACTTCTTC. It is translated as CANSYPGTSGSNEHFF.

The chain uses TRBV6-6 and TRBJ2-5; possible D gene TRBD2, 5 bases. V lost 2 bases and J 4 bases, leaving 14 bases between the germline ends. In germline, CDR1 is MNHNY, CDR2 SVGAGI (reference sequence). The CDR3 sequence is 15 residues long. CDR3 sequence reads: CASSYISAGGETQYF. DNA for the CDR3: TGTGCCAGCAGTTACATAAGCGCTGGAGGAGAGACCCAGTACTTC.

As for this clonotype: Compared with germline, one end of the junction differs, possibly owing to a read error. The chain has TRBV11-2 and TRBJ2-1; 7 bases align to TRBD2. Germline CDR1 is SGHAT and CDR2 is FQNNGV. This CDR3 is built from 15 residues. The CDR3 is CASGFSGPPDDEQFF. DNA for the CDR3: TGTGCCAGCGGCTTTAGCGGGCCACCCGACGATGAGCAGTTCTTC.

This chain links TRBV7-6 with TRBJ2-3; D remains ambiguous. V shed 4 bases and J shed 15 bases, with 14 bases lying between them. The CDR3 runs to 11 residues. Germline V gives CDR1 SGHVS, CDR2 FNYEAQ. The CDR3 DNA follows: TGTGCCAGCAGCTCTCAAAATAGGCAATATTTT. Translation gives CASSSQNRQYF.

Concerning this clonotype: As the CDR3 is not closed by the conserved phenylalanine or tryptophan, this likely results from a read error. The DNA is left out, because the CDR3 cannot be placed on it with certainty; the CDR3 is given as TCRdb lists it. The chain combines TRBV11-2 with TRBJ2-1; no DNA check was done on the table's D call, TRBD2. Both ends counted, the CDR3 spans 15 residues. Germline V gene lookup returns CDR1 SGHAT and CDR2 FQNNGV. CDR3 region: CASSFSGPLDNEQLL.

This clonotype is a singleton in its sample. J is TRBJ2-5 and V is TRBV7-9; D is unclear. Per germline, CDR1 SEHNR and CDR2 FQNEAQ (reference sequence). The CDR3 extends over 15 amino acids. The V end was cut by 7 bases, the J end by 5 bases, with 20 bases between. The CDR3 bases are TGTGCCAGCAACCTCTGGGGTGTAAAAGGGGAGACCCAGTACTTC. This gives the protein CASNLWGVKGETQYF. The whole variable domain, filled in from reference TRBV7-9 and TRBJ2-5, reads DTGVSQNPRHKITKRGQNVTFRCDPISEHNRLYWYRQTLGQGPEFLTYFQNEAQLEKSRLLSDRFSAERPKGSFSTLEIQRTEQGDSAMYLCASNLWGVKGETQYFGPGTRLLVL.

This clonotype showed up many times. V usage is TRBV4-2 and J usage is TRBJ2-3, with 10 bases lining up with TRBD2. The V gene end was trimmed by 1 base and the J gene end by 3 bases; junction bases not matched to a gene: 13. The CDR3 length is 19 residues. Looked up from germline, CDR1 is LGHNA and CDR2 is YNFKEQ. In DNA form, the CDR3 reads TGTGCCAGCAGCCAAGGATTGCGGCTAGCGGGAGTTGGGACAGATACGCAGTATTTT. It specifies CASSQGLRLAGVGTDTQYF.

The chain recombines TRBV5-4 with TRBJ2-5; D uncertain. Trimming cost V 7 bases and J 0 bases, with 7 bases left between them. The CDR3 has 12 amino acids. Germline V gene data show CDR1 as SGHNT and CDR2 as YYREEE (reference sequence). CDR3 amino acids: CASCTNQETQYF. The CDR3 region has the DNA TGTGCCAGCTGTACGAACCAAGAGACCCAGTACTTC.

Concerning this clonotype itself: Without the conserved terminal phenylalanine or tryptophan, this CDR3 likely stems from a read error. The rearrangement links TRBV6-2 or TRBV6-3 to TRBJ2-7; 8 nucleotides align to TRBD1. Unmatched junction bases numbered 9, after V lost 8 bases and J lost 3 bases. In germline, CDR1 is MNHEY, CDR2 SVGEGT. The CDR3 contains 14 residues. CDR3 DNA sequence: TGTGCCAGCTCCTCTGACAGGGGATACTACGAGCAGTACTTA. It specifies CASSSDRGYYEQYL.

On this clonotype itself: The missing conserved phenylalanine or tryptophan at the end of this CDR3 makes a read error likely. The rearrangement uses TRBV28 and TRBJ2-5, with D perhaps TRBD1 (6 bases). Germline V lookup: CDR1 MDHEN, CDR2 SYDVKM. V gave up 6 bases and J gave up 8 bases, with 16 bases separating them. The CDR3 runs to 13 residues. In nucleotides, the CDR3 is TGTGCCAGCAGAAAACAGGGTCCAGATACCCAGTACTGC. This sequence encodes CASRKQGPDTQYC.

In regard to this clonotype: One end of the junction does not line up with germline, which may come from a read error. This chain joins TRBV5-1 and TRBJ1-1; no firm D call. Germline V gene sequence: CDR1 SGHRS, CDR2 YFSETQ. The CDR3 contains 14 residues. CDR3 bases: TGCACCAGCAGCGCCGCCTGTGGGTACACTGAAGCTTTCTTT. Translation: CTSSAACGYTEAFF.

Comments on this clonotype: One junction end disagrees with the germline gene, perhaps due to a read error. The V and J genes are TRBV5-1 and TRBJ1-5, with unresolved D. The CDR3 is made up of 17 amino acids. Germline V lookup: CDR1 SGHRS, CDR2 YFSETQ. The CDR3 protein is CASSLARAQWGQQSQHF. The DNA of the CDR3 is TGCGCCAGTAGCTTGGCCCGCGCCCAGTGGGGTCAACAGTCCCAACATTTT.

In the case of this clonotype: The CDR3 does not end in the conserved phenylalanine or tryptophan, so this is likely a read error. Because the CDR3's place on the DNA is in doubt, the DNA is left out and the CDR3 is given as listed by TCRdb. J is TRBJ2-1 and V is TRBV14; TRBD2 is the table's D call, not checked against the DNA. The CDR3 is 15 residues long, counting both termini. CDR1 is SGHDN, CDR2 FVKESK, per germline. CDR3 loop: CASSAVGGSYNELFL.

Remarks on this clonotype: At one end, the junction sequence differs from germline, possibly due to a read error. The chain combines TRBV11-2 with TRBJ2-7; possibly TRBD2 for D (6 bases). The CDR3 runs to 15 residues. Germline V gene data show CDR1 as SGHAT and CDR2 as FQNNGV. CDR3 nucleotides: TGTGCAAGCAGCTTAGGGACGGGAGCGGACTACGAGCAATACTTC. It specifies CASSLGTGADYEQYF.

A remark on this clonotype: One end of the junction does not line up with germline, which may come from a read error. V gene TRBV12-3 or TRBV12-4 combines with J gene TRBJ2-5; 7 positions match TRBD1. CDR3 length equals 13 residues. CDR3 bases: TGTGCCTGCAGCCGAAGTGGGACAGAGACTCAGTACTTC. Residues: CACSRSGTETQYF.

The chain has TRBV11-1 and TRBJ1-2; 7 bases fit TRBD1. Germline V gene sequence: CDR1 SGHAT, CDR2 FQDESV (reference sequence). After removal of 5 bases from V and 0 bases from J, the junction contained 12 bases not matched to a gene. This CDR3 region has 17 residues. CDR3 sequence (DNA): TGTGCCAGCAGCCGAGCCGGGACAGTGATAGCTAACTATGGCTACACCTTC. This encodes CASSRAGTVIANYGYTF.

Regarding this clonotype: Germline and junction disagree at one end, which may indicate a read error. The rearrangement links TRBV12-3 or TRBV12-4 to TRBJ1-3; D uncertain. This CDR3 spans 15 amino acids. The CDR3 region is CANSFASLSGNTIYF. The DNA of the CDR3 is TGTGCCAACAGTTTCGCTAGTCTCTCTGGAAACACCATATATTTT.

As to this clonotype: Compared with germline, one end of the junction differs, possibly owing to a read error. The rearrangement links TRBV4-2 to TRBJ2-2; D gene uncertain. This CDR3 comprises 14 residues. Germline CDR1 is LGHNA and CDR2 is YNFKEQ. The CDR3 DNA reads TGCGCCAGCAGCACGGAACGTTCCATCGGGGAGCTGTTTTTT. Translation gives CASSTERSIGELFF.

Turning to this clonotype: Compared with germline, one end of the junction differs, possibly owing to a read error. The gene calls are TRBV4-3 and TRBJ2-1; D perhaps matches TRBD2 (6 bases). The CDR3 length is 16 residues. Germline V gene sequence: CDR1 LGHNA, CDR2 YSLEER. CDR3 in DNA: TGCACCAGCGGCCAAGATAGGAGCGGGTTTCACAATGAGCAATTCTTC. Translated: CTSGQDRSGFHNEQFF.

Remarks on this clonotype: The junction does not match germline at one end; this may be a read error. The rearrangement joins TRBV29-1 to TRBJ2-5; 9 positions agree with TRBD2. The germline V gene has CDR1 SQVTM and CDR2 ANQGSEA. The CDR3 is made up of 15 amino acids. CDR3 sequence reads: CSVRISGSWAETQHF. Written as DNA, the CDR3 is TGCAGCGTTCGGATTAGCGGGAGTTGGGCAGAGACTCAGCACTTC.

The chain recombines TRBV12-3 or TRBV12-4 with TRBJ2-5, with TRBD2 as a possible D gene (5 bases). V lost 6 bases and J 6 bases, leaving 11 bases between the germline ends. CDR3 size: 12 residues. CDR3 coding DNA: TGTGCCAGCAGCCGAAGCGGACAGACCCAGTACTTC. Translated, it gives CASSRSGQTQYF.

The chain carries TRBV20-1 and TRBJ2-7; perhaps TRBD2 as D (5 bases). The CDR3 is made up of 12 amino acids. Germline-derived CDR1 and CDR2 are DFQATT and SNEGSKA (reference sequence). Trimming pared 4 bases from V and 6 bases from J, leaving 13 bases between. CDR3 amino acids: CSATDPGSEQYF. The CDR3 bases are TGCAGTGCTACGGATCCGGGGAGCGAGCAGTACTTC.

Only a few counts were recorded for this clonotype. The chain couples TRBV6-1 to TRBJ2-1; the D gene is possibly TRBD1 (5 bases). Trimming left V 7 bases short and J 0 bases short, with 13 bases between. The CDR3 runs 15 residues. Germline CDR1 reads MNHNS; CDR2 reads SASEGT. CDR3 in DNA: TGTGCCAGCAATGATGACAGATACTCCTACAATGAGCAGTTCTTC. Encoded protein: CASNDDRYSYNEQFF.

As concerns this clonotype: One end of the junction is discordant with germline, which a read error may explain. The chain carries TRBV7-9 and TRBJ2-3, with TRBD2 matching 13 bases. The CDR3 is 17 amino acids. Per germline, CDR1 SEHNR and CDR2 FQNEAQ (reference sequence). The CDR3 sequence: CVSSLVTSGRAVDTQYF. For the CDR3, the DNA is TGTGTCAGCAGCTTAGTAACTAGCGGGAGGGCCGTAGATACTCAGTATTTT. Using reference TRBV7-9 and TRBJ2-3 for the parts outside the CDR3, the full variable domain is DTGVSQNPRHKITKRGQNVTFRCDPISEHNRLYWYRQTLGQGPEFLTYFQNEAQLEKSRLLSDRFSAERPKGSFSTLEIQRTEQGDSAMYLCVSSLVTSGRAVDTQYFGPGTRLTVL.

This clonotype occurred a few times. Since no conserved phenylalanine or tryptophan closes the CDR3, a read error is the likely cause. V and J are TRBV11-3 and TRBJ1-5; D unresolved. The CDR3 totals 15 residues. Germline V gene sequence: CDR1 SGHNT, CDR2 YENEEA. The CDR3 loop reads CASSLDLGVAQPQHL. CDR3 coding DNA: TGTGCTAGCAGCTTAGATCTGGGTGTGGCTCAGCCCCAGCATCTT.

CDR3: CASSKTMDYSYEQYF. Written as DNA, the CDR3 is TGTGCCAGCAGCAAAACTATGGATTACTCCTACGAGCAGTACTTC. V is TRBV21-1 and J is TRBJ2-7. TRBV21-1 represents a pseudogene. The CDR3 is 15 amino acids.